This T cell receptor (beta chain) came from a study of Ad26.COV2.S vaccination and SARS-CoV-2 variants. Trimming removed 2 bases at V and 0 bases at J, with 15 bases between. Germline CDR1 and CDR2: SGHVS and FQNEAQ. This CDR3 comprises 17 residues. Treatment here: 19 received Ad26.COV2.S at low or high dose, single or two shots; several received placebo; per-sample allocation not given. Specimens were obtained on day 63 following the first vaccine or placebo injection. A Boston adult aged 18-55 years was the donor. The protocol was immunoSEQ multiplex PCR, while the TCRdb copy is restricted to in-frame clones and leaves out a portion. This sample has hundreds of thousands of clones, with around 92% found just once.

The clonotype comes from a person aged 18 to 65 who received the Ad26.COV2.S COVID-19 vaccine or a placebo. This chain uses TRBV7-8 with TRBJ2-3, with D possibly being TRBD2 (7 bases). Sequenced material: peripheral blood, taken in a trial of Ad26.COV2.S vaccine versus placebo. The CDR3 bases are TGTGCCAGCAGCTTATTAGGAGGGGGGGGGAGCACAGATACGCAGTATTTT. This gives the protein CASSLLGGGGSTDTQYF.